This T cell receptor (beta chain) was identified in a study of cytomegalovirus exposure and HLA in healthy donors. The germline V gene has CDR1 SGHNT and CDR2 YENEEA. The CDR3 has 16 amino acids. Amplification used 60 Vbeta primers and 13 Jbeta primers. Only in-frame clones appear in the TCRdb table, and some are missing; sequencing was by immunoSEQ multiplex PCR. This sample has roughly 140,000 clones, with over 55% found just once. On this clone itself: The antigen remains undetermined. The junction does not match germline at one end; this may be a read error.

Study-wide results and caveats: Analysis was carried out at a later point, and it linked a missense DCLRE1C variant to TCR beta V- and J-gene trimming.

The source material was PBMCs. The gene calls are TRBV11-3 and TRBJ2-6; 8 bases line up with TRBD2. The receptor was derived from a man aged 40-49 years in good health and CMV-seronegative. The CDR3 DNA sequence: TGTGCCAGCAGCTTAGCGGGGGGGGCTGGGGCCAACGTCCTGCCTTTC. Its translation is CASSLAGGAGANVLPF. The complete variable domain, with remaining parts taken from reference TRBV11-3 and TRBJ2-6, reads EAGVVQSPRYKIIEKKQPVAFWCNPISGHNTLYWYLQNLGQGPELLIRYENEEAVDDSQLPKDRFSAERLKGVDSTLKIQPAELGDSAVYLCASSLAGGAGANVLPFGAGSRLTVL.